This TCR beta chain was profiled in a study of blood T cell repertoires in COVID-19. The overall study: Samples taken during acute and convalescent COVID-19 were collected in the United States, Italy and Spain. T cells, B-cell-depleted T cells, or PBMCs provided the cDNA or gDNA that served as material.

V lost 6 bases to trimming and J lost 4 bases, with 18 bases between them. Germline assignment: CDR1 MNHEY and CDR2 SMNVEV (reference sequence). The CDR3 runs 15 residues. Per the original data handling: Reference gene primer amplification yielded estimated nucleated cell counts. The method was immunoSEQ multiplex PCR; TCRdb's version includes in-frame clones alone and lacks a portion of them. Clone size and the V and J calls come from that table; the DNA yielded D and trimming. In the table there are over 100,000 clones, around 89% of which are singletons. Material: peripheral blood. V and J are TRBV27 and TRBJ1-2; tentatively, D is TRBD1 (5 bases). The clonotype originates from a human donor with acute or convalescent COVID-19. The donor label of this sample is uncertain. Written as DNA, the CDR3 is TGTGCCAGCAGCTTACATCCGGGAGGGGCCTATGGCTACACCTTC. It codes for CASSLHPGGAYGYTF.